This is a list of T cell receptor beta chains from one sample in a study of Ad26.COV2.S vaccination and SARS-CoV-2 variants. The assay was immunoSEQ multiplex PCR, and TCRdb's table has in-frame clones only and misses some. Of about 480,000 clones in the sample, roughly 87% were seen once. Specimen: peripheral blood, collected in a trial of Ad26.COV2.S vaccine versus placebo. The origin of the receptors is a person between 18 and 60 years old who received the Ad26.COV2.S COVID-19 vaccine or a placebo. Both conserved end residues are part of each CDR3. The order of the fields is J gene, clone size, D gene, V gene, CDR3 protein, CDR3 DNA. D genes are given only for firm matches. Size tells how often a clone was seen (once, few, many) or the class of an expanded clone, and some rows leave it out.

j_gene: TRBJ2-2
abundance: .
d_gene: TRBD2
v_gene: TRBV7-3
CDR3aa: CASSQKTPRGVAGELFF
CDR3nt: TGTGCCAGCAGTCAAAAAACCCCCCGGGGGGTGGCCGGGGAGCTGTTTTTT

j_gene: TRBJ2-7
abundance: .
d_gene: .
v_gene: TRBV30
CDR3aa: CAWSVQGWQYF
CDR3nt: TGTGCCTGGAGTGTACAAGGGTGGCAGTACTTC

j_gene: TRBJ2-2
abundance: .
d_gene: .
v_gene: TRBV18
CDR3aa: CASSPRGDFNTGELFF
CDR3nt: TGTGCCAGCTCACCCAGGGGGGACTTCAACACCGGGGAGCTGTTTTTT

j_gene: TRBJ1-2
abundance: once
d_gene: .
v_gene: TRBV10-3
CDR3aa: CAISEQGILDGYTF
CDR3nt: TGTGCCATCAGTGAACAGGGTATTTTGGATGGCTACACCTTC

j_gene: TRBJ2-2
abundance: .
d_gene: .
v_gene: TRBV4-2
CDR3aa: CASSQDPGVRVTGELFF
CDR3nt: TGTGCCAGCAGCCAAGACCCAGGGGTTCGGGTCACCGGGGAGCTGTTTTTT

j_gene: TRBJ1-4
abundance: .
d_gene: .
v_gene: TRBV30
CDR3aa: CAWRPITGINEKLFF
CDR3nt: TGTGCCTGGAGGCCCATTACAGGGATTAATGAAAAACTGTTTTTT

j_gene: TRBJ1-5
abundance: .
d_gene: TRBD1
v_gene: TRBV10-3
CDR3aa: CAISDGQGAGQPQHF
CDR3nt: TGTGCCATCAGTGACGGACAGGGGGCAGGTCAGCCCCAGCATTTT

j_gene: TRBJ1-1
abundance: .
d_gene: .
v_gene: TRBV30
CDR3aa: CAWDASRNTEAFF
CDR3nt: TGTGCCTGGGATGCGTCTCGGAACACTGAAGCTTTCTTT

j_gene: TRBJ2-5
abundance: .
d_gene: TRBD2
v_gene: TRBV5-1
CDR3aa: CASSLDASGTPGETQYF
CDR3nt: TGCGCCAGCAGCTTGGATGCTAGCGGGACCCCGGGGGAGACCCAGTACTTC

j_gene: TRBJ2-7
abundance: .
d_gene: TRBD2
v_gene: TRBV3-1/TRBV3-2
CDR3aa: CASSPGLAGEFYEQYF
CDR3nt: TGTGCCAGCAGCCCGGGACTAGCGGGAGAGTTCTACGAGCAGTACTTC

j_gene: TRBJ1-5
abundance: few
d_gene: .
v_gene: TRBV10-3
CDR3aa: CAISEKGGNQPQHF
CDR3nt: TGTGCCATCAGTGAAAAAGGGGGCAATCAGCCCCAGCATTTT

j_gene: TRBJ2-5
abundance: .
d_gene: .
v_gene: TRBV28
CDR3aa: CASSSPDMETQYF
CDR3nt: TGTGCCAGCAGCTCCCCCGATATGGAGACCCAGTACTTC

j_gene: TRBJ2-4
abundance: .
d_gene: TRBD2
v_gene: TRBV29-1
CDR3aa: CSVGASGDLGDIQYF
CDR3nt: TGCAGCGTTGGGGCTAGCGGGGACCTTGGGGACATTCAGTACTTC

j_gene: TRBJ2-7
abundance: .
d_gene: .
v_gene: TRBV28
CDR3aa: CASSSLTGPEQYF
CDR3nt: TGTGCCAGCAGTTCCCTGACAGGTCCCGAGCAGTACTTC

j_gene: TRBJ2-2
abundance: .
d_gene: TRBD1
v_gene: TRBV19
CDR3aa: CASSWGQGANTGELFF
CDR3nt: TGTGCCAGTAGTTGGGGACAGGGGGCGAACACCGGGGAGCTGTTTTTT

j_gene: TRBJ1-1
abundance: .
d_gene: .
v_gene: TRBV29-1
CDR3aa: CSAYTLGAEAFF
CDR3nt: TGCAGCGCCTACACGCTGGGGGCTGAAGCTTTCTTT

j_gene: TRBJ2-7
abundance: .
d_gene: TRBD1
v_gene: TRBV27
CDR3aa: CASSSTGGAKYF
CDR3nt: TGTGCCAGCAGTTCGACAGGGGGCGCAAAGTACTTC

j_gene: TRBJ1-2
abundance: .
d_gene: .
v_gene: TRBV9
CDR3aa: CASSPRGENYGYTF
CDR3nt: TGTGCCAGCAGCCCCCGGGGGGAGAACTATGGCTACACCTTC

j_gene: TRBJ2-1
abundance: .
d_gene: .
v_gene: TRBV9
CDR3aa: CASSPRWGDMDEQFF
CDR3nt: TGTGCCAGCAGCCCCCGGTGGGGGGATATGGATGAGCAGTTCTTC

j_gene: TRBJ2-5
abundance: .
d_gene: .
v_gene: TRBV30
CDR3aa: CAWRSPGAGETQYF
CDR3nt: TGTGCCTGGAGATCGCCCGGCGCCGGAGAGACCCAGTACTTC